This T cell receptor beta chain is drawn from a study of T cells after yellow fever vaccination. TCRdb re-called the 5' RACE reads with MiXCR, one entry per CDR3 protein. The data hold a few hundred thousand distinct CDR3 sequences, with about a fifth observed a single time. This CDR3 contains 14 residues. From germline, CDR1 is DFQATT and CDR2 SNEGSKA (reference sequence). V dropped 3 bases and J dropped 4; count of bases not matched to a gene: 4. This chain connects TRBV20-1 to TRBJ2-3; 10 nucleotides line up with TRBD2. This specimen consisted of PBMCs, obtained 15 days after the yellow fever booster vaccination. This receptor was taken from a man between 25 and 39 years old who received the YFV17D yellow fever vaccine. The DNA of the CDR3 is TGCAGTGCTAGGTTTAGCGGGAGGCCAGATACGCAGTATTTT. It translates to CSARFSGRPDTQYF.